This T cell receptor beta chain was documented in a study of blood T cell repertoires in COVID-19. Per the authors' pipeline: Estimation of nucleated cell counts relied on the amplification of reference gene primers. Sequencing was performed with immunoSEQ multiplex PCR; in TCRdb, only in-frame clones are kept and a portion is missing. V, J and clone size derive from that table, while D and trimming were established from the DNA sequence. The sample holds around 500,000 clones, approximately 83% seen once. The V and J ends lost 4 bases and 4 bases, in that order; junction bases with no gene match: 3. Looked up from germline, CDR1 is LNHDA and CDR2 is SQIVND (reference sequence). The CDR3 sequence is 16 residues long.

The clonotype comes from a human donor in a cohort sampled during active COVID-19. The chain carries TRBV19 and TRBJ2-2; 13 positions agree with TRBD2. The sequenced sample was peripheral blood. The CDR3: CASSRTSGRVTGELFF. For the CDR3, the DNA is TGTGCCAGTAGTAGGACTAGCGGGAGAGTCACCGGGGAGCTGTTTTTT. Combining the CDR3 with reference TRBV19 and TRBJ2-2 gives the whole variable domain DGGITQSPKYLFRKEGQNVTLSCEQNLNHDAMYWYRQDPGQGLRLIYYSQIVNDFQKGDIAEGYSVSREKKESFPLTVTSAQKNPTAFYLCASSRTSGRVTGELFFGEGSRLTVL.